This is a list of T cell receptor beta chains from one sample in a study of PD-1 blockade in classical Hodgkin lymphoma. Libraries were prepared by immunoSEQ multiplex PCR; TCRdb keeps only in-frame clonotypes and omits some of them. Of fewer than 25,000 clones listed, roughly 80% are singletons. Sequenced material: peripheral blood mononuclear cells (PBMCs), taken before the second cycle of nivolumab. The source is a human donor with classical Hodgkin lymphoma. Each CDR3 is given with its conserved first and last residue. The order of the fields is D gene, V gene, CDR3 length, CDR3 protein. A D gene is named only where the DNA matches it firmly.

>TRBD2|TRBV7-2|16
CASSLTSGGDYNEQFF
>NA|TRBV7-2|15
CASSLDWGRYTEAFF
>NA|TRBV2|16
CASSERPGTRASPLHF
>NA|TRBV28|17
CASSLIVGRTSGNTIYF
>NA|TRBV27|15
CASSPRGTHSYEQYF
>NA|TRBV5-7|17
CASSVGTVHVAKNIQYF
>NA|TRBV5-1|15
CASSLVTGGSNEQFF
>NA|TRBV28|11
CASRTGSKLFF
>TRBD1|TRBV7-2|17
CASSFQASGTGGNEQYF
>NA|TRBV5-1|16
CASSLVGFDPTGELFF
>NA|TRBV29-1|13
CSVASWNNYGYTF
>NA|TRBV5-1|16
CASSLIGGGNTGELFF
>TRBD2|TRBV7-2|14
CASSLASGAGGPYF
>NA|TRBV5-1|14
CASSLVPVNSPLHF
>NA|TRBV9|17
CASSVRGDLRNTGELFF
>TRBD1|TRBV9|15
CASSVAGGAYSPLHF
>TRBD1|TRBV7-8|13
CASSSDRENEQFF
>NA|TRBV6-5|13
CASSYLGNTEAFF
>NA|TRBV28|13
CASRTGHPWEQYF
>NA|TRBV28|12
CASSFGSGELFF
>NA|TRBV27|20
CASSLYGWRRNAQTNEKLFF
>NA|TRBV10-1|13
CASSSGGRVEQYF
>TRBD1|TRBV19|15
CASSMSQGGTDTQYF
>NA|TRBV5-5|15
CASSLASINNGELFF
>NA|TRBV6-4|15
CASSPAGGSTDTQYF
>NA|TRBV6-4|16
CASSETGGAGTDTQYF
>NA|TRBV12-2|15
CASRSLSGSLAKLFF
>NA|TRBV6-6|14
CASSYELGTYEQYF
>TRBD1|TRBV6-5|15
CASTGTGGSQETQYF
>NA|TRBV7-9|12
CASSSRGYEQYF
>TRBD2|TRBV7-2|15
CASSVAGGGSYEQYF
>TRBD1|TRBV2|16
CASTNQRGQGDNGYTF
>NA|TRBV19|13
CASSIRRNYGYTF